This note documents a single TCR beta chain sequence. Its antigen remains unknown. These data are taken from a study of OX40 agonist ivuxolimab in advanced cancers. Background on the study: An agonistic human IgG2 monoclonal antibody against OX40 (CD134) was given.

The protocol was immunoSEQ multiplex PCR, while the TCRdb copy is restricted to in-frame clones and leaves out a portion. This sample has fewer than 85,000 clones, with around 86% found just once. Study-wide findings and caveats: At 0.1 to 3.0 mg/kg and by week 6, clonal expansion occurred in CD4+ and CD8+ blood T cells.

V lost 7 bases to trimming and J lost 2 bases, with 9 bases between them. Germline V gives CDR1 MRHNA, CDR2 SNTAGT. CDR3 length: 12 residues. The specimen comprised CD4+ or CD8+ T cells sorted from blood, sampled in a trial of the OX40 agonist ivuxolimab. The V and J genes are TRBV6-4 and TRBJ2-7; D not resolved. The sequence was collected from an adult with an advanced solid tumor such as melanoma, head and neck, liver or kidney cancer. CDR3 sequence (DNA): TGTGCCAGCAAGTCTGAAACCTACGAGCAGTACTTC. It codes for CASKSETYEQYF.